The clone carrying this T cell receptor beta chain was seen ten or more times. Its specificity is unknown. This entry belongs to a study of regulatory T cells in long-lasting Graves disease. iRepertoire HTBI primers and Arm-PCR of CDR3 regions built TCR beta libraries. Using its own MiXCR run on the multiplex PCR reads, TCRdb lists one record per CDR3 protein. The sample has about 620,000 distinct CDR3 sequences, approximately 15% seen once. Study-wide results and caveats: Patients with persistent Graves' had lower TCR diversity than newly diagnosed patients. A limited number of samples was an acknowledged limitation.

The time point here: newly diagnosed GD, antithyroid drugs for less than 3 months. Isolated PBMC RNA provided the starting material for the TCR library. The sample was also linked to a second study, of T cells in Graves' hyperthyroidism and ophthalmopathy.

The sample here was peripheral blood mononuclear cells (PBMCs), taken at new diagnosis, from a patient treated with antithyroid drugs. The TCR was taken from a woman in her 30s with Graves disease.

DNA of the CDR3: TGTGCCAGCAGTGAAGAAGAGAGTCAGCCCCAGCATTTT. This codes for CASSEEESQPQHF. The V and J genes are TRBV2 and TRBJ1-5; D ambiguous. The V gene's germline CDR1 is SNHLY and CDR2 FYNNEI. The CDR3 length is 13 residues. The V end was cut by 1 base, the J end by 6 bases, with 7 bases between.